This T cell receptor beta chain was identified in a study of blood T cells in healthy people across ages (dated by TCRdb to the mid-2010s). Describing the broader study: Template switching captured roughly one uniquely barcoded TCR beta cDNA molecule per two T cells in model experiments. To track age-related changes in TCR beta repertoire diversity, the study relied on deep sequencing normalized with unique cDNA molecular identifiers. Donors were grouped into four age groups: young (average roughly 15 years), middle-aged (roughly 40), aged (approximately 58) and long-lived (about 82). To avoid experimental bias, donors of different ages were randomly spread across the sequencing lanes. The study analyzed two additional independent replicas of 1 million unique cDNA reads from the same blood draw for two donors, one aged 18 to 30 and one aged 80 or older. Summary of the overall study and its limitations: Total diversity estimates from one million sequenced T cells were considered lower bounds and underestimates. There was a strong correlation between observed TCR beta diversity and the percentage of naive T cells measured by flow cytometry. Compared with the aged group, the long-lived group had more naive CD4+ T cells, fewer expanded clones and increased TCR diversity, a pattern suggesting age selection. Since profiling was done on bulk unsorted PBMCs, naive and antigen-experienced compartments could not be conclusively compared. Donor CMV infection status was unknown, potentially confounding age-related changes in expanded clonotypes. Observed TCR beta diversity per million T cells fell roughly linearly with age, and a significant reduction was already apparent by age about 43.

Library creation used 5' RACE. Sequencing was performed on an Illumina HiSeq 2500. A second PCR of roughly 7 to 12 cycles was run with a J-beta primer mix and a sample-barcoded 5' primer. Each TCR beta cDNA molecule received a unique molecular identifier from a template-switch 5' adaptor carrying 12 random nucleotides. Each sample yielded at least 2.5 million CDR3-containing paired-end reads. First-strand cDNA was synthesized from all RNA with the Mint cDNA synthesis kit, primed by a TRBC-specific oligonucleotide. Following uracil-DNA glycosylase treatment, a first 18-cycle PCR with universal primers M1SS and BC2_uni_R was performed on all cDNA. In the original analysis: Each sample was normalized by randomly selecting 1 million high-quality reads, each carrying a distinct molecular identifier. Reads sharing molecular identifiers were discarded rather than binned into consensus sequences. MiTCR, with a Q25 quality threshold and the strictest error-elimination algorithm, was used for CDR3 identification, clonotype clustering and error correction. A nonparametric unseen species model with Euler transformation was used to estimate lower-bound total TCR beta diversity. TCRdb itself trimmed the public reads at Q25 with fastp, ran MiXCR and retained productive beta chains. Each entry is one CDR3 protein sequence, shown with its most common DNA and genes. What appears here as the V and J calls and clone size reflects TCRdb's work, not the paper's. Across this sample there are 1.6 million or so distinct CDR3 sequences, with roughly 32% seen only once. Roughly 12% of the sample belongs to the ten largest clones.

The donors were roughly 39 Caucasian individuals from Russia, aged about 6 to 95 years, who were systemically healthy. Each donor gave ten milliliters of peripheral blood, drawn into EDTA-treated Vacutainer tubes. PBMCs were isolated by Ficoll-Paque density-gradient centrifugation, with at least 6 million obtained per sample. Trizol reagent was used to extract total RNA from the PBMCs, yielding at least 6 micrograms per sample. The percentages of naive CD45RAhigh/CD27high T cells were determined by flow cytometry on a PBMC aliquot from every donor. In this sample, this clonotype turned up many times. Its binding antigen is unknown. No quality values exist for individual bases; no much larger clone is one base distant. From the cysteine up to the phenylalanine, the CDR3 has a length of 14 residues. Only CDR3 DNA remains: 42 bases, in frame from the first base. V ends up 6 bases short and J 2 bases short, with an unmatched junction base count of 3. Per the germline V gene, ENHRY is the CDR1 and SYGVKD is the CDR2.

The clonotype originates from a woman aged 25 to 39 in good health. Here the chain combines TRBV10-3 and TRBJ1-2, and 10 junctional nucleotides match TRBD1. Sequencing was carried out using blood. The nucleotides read TGTGCCATCAGCCGGGACAGGGGAAACTATGGCTACACCTTC. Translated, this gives CAISRDRGNYGYTF.